This TCR beta chain was obtained from a study of T cell responses to AZD1222 COVID-19 vaccine. About this clone itself: The antigen is unknown.

TCRdb's table, derived via immunoSEQ multiplex PCR, lists solely in-frame clones and lacks some. The table has roughly 79,000 clones, 70% to 80% seen once. V lost 4 bases and J 2 bases, leaving 8 bases between the germline ends. Germline V CDR1 and CDR2: PRHDT, FYEKMQ (reference sequence). The CDR3 has 13 amino acids. Study-wide findings and caveats: Only 5 to 7 AZD1222 recipients tested seropositive at baseline. Females outnumbered males among donors, who were mostly white British; clonal diversity was possibly underestimated.

This clonotype was sampled from an adult in good health. Sequencing used peripheral blood, obtained on day 0 of AZD1222 vaccination. The chain has TRBV13 and TRBJ2-5, with D unresolved. The CDR3 sequence is CASSSEEQETQYF. The CDR3 nucleotides read TGTGCCAGCAGCTCTGAGGAACAAGAGACCCAGTACTTC.